This TCR beta chain derives from a study of cytomegalovirus exposure and HLA in healthy donors (dated by TCRdb to about 2017). Background on the whole study: According to an earlier analysis of 587 of the donors, about 179 million T cells yielded 90 million to 130 million unique TCR beta sequences and more than 250 Gb of sequence data. An early release covering 550 to 650 HLA-typed donors comprised about 300 gigabases of sequencing data and approximately 85 million unique TCR sequences. The genetic ancestry cluster associated with self-reported Caucasian donors included 81% of the roughly 360 genotyped donors. The study aimed to test whether signatures of past pathogen exposure could be identified by cataloging public T cell receptors. Using immunosequencing, the study profiled T cell repertoires from about 620 subjects and related those repertoires to cytomegalovirus serostatus. Along with the approximately 700-subject first cohort, a separate validation cohort of over a hundred different subjects was used. The study combined high-throughput TCR immunosequencing, statistical association of individual TCRs with disease status, and machine learning to predict cytomegalovirus infection status. In a later analysis, previously published TCR beta repertoires from about 640 donors were re-analyzed and high-resolution HLA genotyping was added so that TCR occurrence patterns could be studied. Rather than using new phenotypic data, the later analysis identified candidate immune exposures from TCR beta sequences and from how often those sequences occurred across donors. To decide whether each TCR beta V gene segment behaved as functional or pseudogenic, an earlier analysis of approximately 600 of the donors relied on high-throughput TCR beta sequencing. Donor age, sex, ethnicity and CMV serostatus were compiled alongside the repertoire data. In a later genetic analysis, genome-wide SNP genotypes for about 55% of the roughly 700 donors were used, and that subset was treated as a discovery cohort. Every discovery cohort repertoire had been produced on one sequencing platform. Both class I and class II loci were covered by HLA typing, at four-digit resolution. The number of typed donors differed by locus: roughly 620-640 for A, B, C, DRB1 and DQB1; 522 for DQA1; around 610 for DPA1; and 400 to 480 for DPB1. Roughly 5 DR-DQ haplotypes were handled as single units for association and clustering, since linkage in the cohort was strong. Among around 400 genotyped donors of the cohort, an average of roughly 230,000 unique TCR beta nucleotide sequences was sequenced per donor, of which about 19% were non-productive.

The CDR1 and CDR2 encoded by the germline V gene are SQVTM and ANQGSEA. V is pared back by 4 bases and J by 1 base, with 17 bases lying between the germline termini. The CDR3 goes from the cysteine to the phenylalanine over 15 residues. Only the CDR3 DNA stays, 45 bases, in frame from base 1. As for this clone: Its recognized antigen is unknown. Base qualities were left out, and no much larger clone turns up one base away.

In total, roughly 670 healthy bone marrow donors made up the cohort. At the time of sampling, every cohort member was nominally healthy, though immune exposures that went unrecorded were likely present. The donor was CMV seronegative and belonged to the group of 352 seronegative cohort members. A peripheral blood sample was provided by each donor, and peripheral blood mononuclear cells were used for TCR beta sequencing. The Qiagen DNeasy Blood Extraction Kit was used to extract genomic DNA from the blood cell samples. Library preparation employed the immunoSEQ multiplex PCR assay. For the multiplex PCR, a mixture combining 60 forward primers for TCR Vbeta segments and 13 reverse primers for TCR Jbeta segments was used. The CDR3 region of rearranged TCR beta genes was amplified from genomic DNA by a multiplex PCR assay. The Illumina HiSeq System was used to sequence the amplified TCR beta libraries as 87-base-pair reads. In the paper's pipeline: A later analysis tallied roughly 80 million unique TCR beta chains across the 666 repertoires, and approximately 12 million of those chains were shared by two or more donors. Raw reads were error-corrected and collapsed into unique sequences with a nearest-neighbor algorithm that merged closely related sequences to remove PCR and sequencing errors. To assign V, D and J gene segments, CDR3 sequences were aligned to IMGT reference sequences. For a sequence to be retained, at least a six-nucleotide match to both a V gene segment and a J gene segment was required. Rearrangements were called productive when the CDR3 lacked stop codons and stayed in frame with V and J; all others were non-productive. CDR3 was defined according to IMGT convention as the region running from the second conserved V-encoded cysteine to the conserved J-encoded phenylalanine. Sequences without an unambiguous match to a single V gene segment were excluded from the earlier analysis of about 600 of the donors. An earlier analysis of fewer than 750 of the donors called V segments functional above 56.7% productive rearrangements and segregating when the between-donor standard deviation exceeded 5%. A statistical classification framework was developed to diagnose cytomegalovirus status using the catalog of TCR beta chain sequences. In a later analysis, TCR nucleotide sequences were compared against IMGT/GENE-DB human TR gene sequences so that V and J genes could be assigned. Using the TCRdist pipeline, a later analysis assigned CDR3 sequences along with most-parsimonious VDJ recombination scenarios. In a later analysis, every TCR beta chain was defined by the combination of its CDR3 amino acid sequence and its V-gene family, and reads without a unique V-gene family were dropped. To address suspected cross-contamination and a sequencing artifact, a later analysis removed a few hundred highly shared, low-generation-probability nucleotide sequences. In a later analysis, a clonal expansion index was calculated for each public chain from normalized within-repertoire ranks of inferred template counts. Generation probabilities in a later analysis came from a VDJ recombination model fitted to out-of-frame rearrangements, and those results were checked against IGoR. In a later analysis, hypergeometric tests were used to score TCR-TCR, TCR-HLA and TCR-CMV co-occurrence, with a repertoire-size bias correction applied to TCR pairs. To estimate false discovery rates, a later analysis permuted the HLA or CMV assignments 20 times. In a later analysis, co-occurring TCRs were grouped with DBSCAN, and TCRdist sequence similarity was added when clustering was performed within HLA-allele-positive subsets. Repertoires with fewer than 30,000 or more than 120,000 public chains, plus five repertoires with anomalous nucleotide sharing, were excluded from co-occurrence clustering. In its TCRdb copy, this immuneACCESS table keeps in-frame sequences only and misses some clones. Where compared with another copy, unresolved V genes explain less than half of these, and the others have no known cause. For V, J and clone size, that table is used; D and trimming come from the DNA. For this sample there are about 98,000 clones; 60% to 75% appear just once. Around 1.3% of the sample lies in the top ten.

The investigation overall reported the following: Some 16 rarely observed V segments, including chromosome 9 orphons, were excluded from the earlier analysis of about 600 of the donors because counts were too low. The presence/absence analyses assumed that sequencing depth was roughly uniform across donors, and that assumption may not be true. The classifier was reported to diagnose cytomegalovirus status with high specificity and sensitivity in both the original and validation cohorts. According to the authors, the approach could potentially be generalized to other disease states and immunological phenotypes. When HLA alleles, especially DR and DQ, strongly co-occurred, attributing TCR associations to individual alleles was difficult. A later analysis found that most CMV-associated TCR beta chains appeared HLA-restricted, with HLA associations seemingly driven largely by CMV exposure. A further reported finding was that TCR beta sequences accurately predicted the HLA-A and HLA-B alleles for most subjects in the first cohort. In a later analysis, 16,951 TCR beta sequences were associated with specific HLA alleles at a false discovery rate of 0.05. Because the 87-base-pair reads could not distinguish some IMGT-functional V segments, including TRBV6-2 and TRBV6-3, those segments were excluded. Broadly in line with IMGT annotations, most TCR beta V segments showed up in productive rearrangements about 87% or about 30% of the time in an earlier analysis of several hundred of the donors. A later analysis found that HLA-associated TCR beta chains were more clonally expanded and had lower generation probabilities than equally common non-associated chains. CMV serostatus was the only immune exposure information available for the cohort. V-gene and J-gene trimming of TCR beta chains was associated with a missense DCLRE1C variant in a later genetic analysis, and the association was replicated in an independent cohort. A total of 164 TCR beta chains were listed by the study as associated with cytomegalovirus. In vitro tests confirmed that three of the cytomegalovirus-associated TCR beta chains recognize cytomegalovirus antigens. A later analysis found that TCR association rates varied across HLA loci, with DRB1 alleles showing the most associated TCRs and HLA-C alleles the fewest. HLA typing was unavailable for some donors at each locus, so association tests used only the typed subset. In a later genetic analysis, fewer N-insertions in productive TCRs were reported among donors in an Asian-associated ancestry cluster than the roughly 700-donor mean. Linkage disequilibrium might explain the correlated functional status among segregating V segments, but an unknown experimental factor could not be ruled out. A cluster of highly shared sequence variants was judged likely to represent a technical artifact of the sequencing pipeline. Several of the top co-occurrence clusters appeared to be linked to parvovirus B19, influenza, CMV and Epstein-Barr virus, according to a later analysis. Most TCR sequences were observed very rarely across donors, whereas some public TCRs were present in many individuals. The cohort was sequenced for TCR beta chains only, and without alpha or paired-chain data the features that could be detected were limited.

This TCR came from a female donor in good health and CMV-seronegative. The sequence joins TRBV29-1 to TRBJ2-7, and the D gene may be TRBD1, 6 bases matching. Source material: PBMCs. The nucleotide sequence reads as follows: TGCAGCGTTGGAGCTACGGGACAACATTCCTACGAGCAGTACTTC. This codes for CSVGATGQHSYEQYF.